The 10 T cell receptor beta chains given below trace back to one sample, sequenced in a study of blood T cells in healthy people across ages. Then a second PCR, running about 7 to 11 cycles, was carried out with a sample-barcoded 5' primer and a J-beta primer mix. TCRdb used MiXCR to reprocess the 5' RACE reads, holding one entry per CDR3 protein. The sample records about 800,000 distinct CDR3 sequences, 58% being singletons. The sample comprised blood. All receptors derive from a young man in good health.

This clonotype was found once. V is TRBV19 and J is TRBJ2-5, with D uncertain. With 3 bases removed from V and 2 bases from J, the gap between germline ends came to 4 bases. The CDR3 sequence is 12 residues long. In germline, CDR1 is LNHDA, CDR2 SQIVND (reference sequence). CDR3 coding DNA: TGTGCCAGTAGTATGCTGCAAGAGACCCAGTACTTC. Its protein product is CASSMLQETQYF.

This clonotype was recorded a few times. The CDR3: CSAREETNEKLFF. CDR3 in DNA: TGCAGTGCTAGAGAAGAGACTAATGAAAAACTGTTTTTT. The chain uses TRBV20-1 and TRBJ1-4; D not certain. Germline values: CDR1 DFQATT, CDR2 SNEGSKA (reference sequence). The V end lost 0 bases, the J end lost 2 bases, and 4 bases lay between the germline ends. The CDR3 consists of 13 residues.

This clonotype showed up just a few times. This chain uses TRBV20-1 with TRBJ2-7, with 8 bases lining up with TRBD2. Germline V CDR1 and CDR2: DFQATT, SNEGSKA (reference sequence). V trimming: 2 bases; J trimming: 2 bases; junction bases outside the gene matches: 5. CDR3 size: 14 residues. The CDR3 bases are TGCAGTGCTAGAATCCAGCGGGGGACCTACGAGCAGTACTTC. This translates into CSARIQRGTYEQYF.

This chain connects TRBV6-5 to TRBJ1-4; D ambiguous. V lost 7 bases, J lost 8 bases, and 14 bases lay in between. Germline-derived CDR1 and CDR2 are MNHEY and SVGAGI. This CDR3 is 13 amino acids long. The CDR3 bases are TGTGCCAGCACCTTATATCCGGGAGAAAAACTGTTTTTT. Amino acid sequence: CASTLYPGEKLFF.

The chain couples TRBV7-9 to TRBJ2-7; D possibly matches TRBD1 or TRBD2 (5 bases each). The CDR3 is 15 residues long. V dropped 2 bases and J dropped 4 bases, with 15 bases sitting between them. CDR1 is SEHNR, CDR2 FQNEAQ, per germline (reference sequence). CDR3 DNA sequence: TGTGCCAGCAGCTTATTTCAGATTGGGGGATACGAGCAGTACTTC. Protein product: CASSLFQIGGYEQYF.

This clonotype was seen a handful of times. V and J are TRBV20-1 and TRBJ2-3; D not resolved. The CDR3 runs 13 residues. V lost 7 bases, J lost 0 bases, and 11 bases lay in between. Germline V gene data show CDR1 as DFQATT and CDR2 as SNEGSKA (reference sequence). The CDR3 DNA follows: TGCAGTGGCCTTAGGCCTAGCACAGATACGCAGTATTTT. It specifies CSGLRPSTDTQYF.

V is TRBV6-4 and J is TRBJ2-3; 8 nucleotides line up with TRBD2. Germline lookup yields CDR1 MRHNA and CDR2 SNTAGT. The CDR3 extends over 14 amino acids. J gave up 2 bases and V 9 bases, and 7 bases lay outside the gene matches. CDR3 sequence: CAREIAGTTDTQYF. CDR3 sequence (DNA): TGTGCCAGGGAGATAGCGGGAACCACAGATACGCAGTATTTT.

The rearrangement uses TRBV12-3 or TRBV12-4 and TRBJ2-7, with TRBD2 matching 7 bases. The V and J ends lost 1 base and 0 bases, in that order; junction bases with no gene match: 3. CDR3 length: 15 amino acids. The CDR3 sequence is CASSLELAYSYEQYF. The CDR3 bases are TGTGCCAGCAGTTTAGAACTAGCGTACTCCTACGAGCAGTACTTC.

This clonotype was seen a few times. This chain joins TRBV7-9 and TRBJ1-4, with a tentative D call TRBD1 (5 bases). Trimming stripped 5 bases from V and 7 bases from J, with 11 bases between. The CDR3 length is 13 residues. The germline gives CDR1 SEHNR, CDR2 FQNEAQ (reference sequence). The CDR3 DNA reads TGTGCCAGCAGCCCTGGGACCGGTGAAAAACTGTTTTTT. Translating it yields CASSPGTGEKLFF.

CDR3 bases: TGTGCCAGCAGCCAAGAGGGACAGGGGGCGTTTGGCTACACCTTC. It codes for CASSQEGQGAFGYTF. The chain couples TRBV4-2 to TRBJ1-2; TRBD1 matches 12 bases. Germline values: CDR1 LGHNA, CDR2 YNFKEQ. V gave up 0 bases and J gave up 7 bases; unmatched junction bases: 3. The CDR3 covers 15 residues.